What follows is one T cell receptor (beta chain) and its context. Its target is unknown. The CDR3 sequence is 16 residues long. V lost 4 bases and J lost 2; bases outside the gene matches: 8. Per germline, CDR1 SQVTM and CDR2 ANQGSEA. MiXCR, run by TCRdb on the 5' RACE reads, gives a single entry per CDR3 protein. The repertoire holds tens of thousands of distinct CDR3 sequences, with roughly 10% as singletons. This entry is derived from a study of early T cells in non-severe SARS-CoV-2 infection. Study-wide points: VDJdb matching favored anti-spike CD8 responses, missing private and CD4 specificities.

Sequencing was carried out using whole blood. This clonotype originated in an adult who was a healthcare worker with PCR-confirmed SARS-CoV-2 infection or an uninfected control (not recorded which). This sequence joins TRBV29-1 and TRBJ2-6; the match to TRBD1 covers 7 bases. CDR3 sequence (DNA): TGCAGCGTTGCCACTAAAGGACAGGCTGGGGCCAACGTCCTGACTTTC. Protein product: CSVATKGQAGANVLTF.